The rows below give T cell receptor beta chains drawn from one sample of a study of T cells in Graves' hyperthyroidism and ophthalmopathy. MiXCR, run by TCRdb on the multiplex PCR reads, gives a single entry per CDR3 protein. The sample holds around 560,000 distinct CDR3 sequences, over 15% seen once. The sequencing sample was made of blood. Source of these receptors: a woman younger than 30 with Graves' hyperthyroidism. Each CDR3 is given with its conserved first and last residue. The D gene is left open where the match is weak. Part of the rows lack a size; the others show once, few, many or a class for expanded clones.

size: few; D: -; V: TRBV15; J: TRBJ1-2; CDR3: CATSRDRAGWDGYTF; DNA: TGTGCCACCAGCAGAGATCGGGCAGGGTGGGATGGCTACACCTTC
size: -; D: TRBD1; V: TRBV4-3; J: TRBJ1-1; CDR3: CASSVQGAQGAFF; DNA: TGCGCCAGCAGTGTACAGGGGGCTCAAGGAGCTTTCTTT
size: -; D: -; V: TRBV27; J: TRBJ1-3; CDR3: CASSPTGAAGNTIYF; DNA: TGTGCCAGCAGTCCGACGGGAGCCGCTGGAAACACCATATATTTT
size: few; D: TRBD1; V: TRBV20-1; J: TRBJ1-1; CDR3: CSARDQTGRNTEAFF; DNA: TGCAGTGCTAGAGATCAGACAGGGAGAAACACTGAAGCTTTCTTT
size: -; D: -; V: TRBV7-9; J: TRBJ1-4; CDR3: CASSLNPAPTQKLFF; DNA: TGTGCCAGCAGCTTAAATCCGGCCCCAACCCAAAAACTGTTTTTT
size: -; D: -; V: TRBV27; J: TRBJ2-7; CDR3: CASRPPAADEQYF; DNA: TGTGCCAGCAGACCCCCCGCCGCCGACGAGCAGTACTTC
size: few; D: -; V: TRBV29-1; J: TRBJ2-2; CDR3: CSAQLPTPVNTGELFF; DNA: TGCAGCGCCCAATTACCCACCCCGGTGAACACCGGGGAGCTGTTTTTT
size: many; D: TRBD2; V: TRBV6-1; J: TRBJ2-7; CDR3: CASSLVAGNEQYF; DNA: TGTGCCAGCAGTTTAGTAGCGGGGAACGAGCAGTACTTC
size: many; D: TRBD2; V: TRBV7-8; J: TRBJ2-3; CDR3: CASSISGDGDTQYF; DNA: TGTGCCAGCAGCATTAGCGGGGATGGAGATACGCAGTATTTT
size: -; D: TRBD2; V: TRBV4-3; J: TRBJ2-7; CDR3: CASSRAGLATDEQYF; DNA: TGCGCCAGCAGCCGAGCGGGACTAGCGACTGACGAGCAGTACTTC
size: few; D: TRBD1; V: TRBV10-3; J: TRBJ2-3; CDR3: CAMGQGDTDTQYF; DNA: TGTGCCATGGGACAGGGAGATACAGATACGCAGTATTTT
size: -; D: -; V: TRBV5-8; J: TRBJ2-3; CDR3: CASSLIEGSTDTQYF; DNA: TGTGCCAGCAGCTTGATCGAGGGGAGCACAGATACGCAGTATTTT
size: many; D: TRBD2; V: TRBV7-2; J: TRBJ2-5; CDR3: CASSPSGSTQETQYF; DNA: TGTGCCAGCAGCCCAAGCGGGAGTACCCAAGAGACCCAGTACTTC
size: many; D: -; V: TRBV6-2/TRBV6-3; J: TRBJ2-7; CDR3: CASSSPPEGTYEQYF; DNA: TGTGCCAGCAGTTCCCCTCCAGAGGGAACCTACGAGCAGTACTTC
size: few; D: -; V: TRBV15; J: TRBJ1-2; CDR3: CATSRVAEQFGYTF; DNA: TGTGCCACCAGCAGAGTGGCGGAGCAATTTGGCTACACCTTC
size: -; D: -; V: TRBV6-1; J: TRBJ1-3; CDR3: CASTAQREMRDTIYF; DNA: TGTGCCAGCACCGCCCAGAGGGAGATGCGAGACACCATATATTTT